These T cell receptor beta chains were read from a single sample in a study of CD8 T cells in ankylosing spondylitis. TCRdb called the 5' RACE reads again in MiXCR, with one record for every CDR3 protein. The table records about 240,000 distinct CDR3 sequences, around 11% of them present only once. The sample was blood, either unsorted or a sorted T cell fraction (not recorded which). These TCRs come from a male donor with ankylosing spondylitis or in good health (not recorded which). The CDR3 runs from the conserved cysteine through the conserved F or W. The order of the fields is D gene, J gene, clone size, V gene, CDR3 DNA, CDR3 protein. The D gene is left open where the match is weak. Not all rows give a size; the values are once, few, many and, for expanded clones, a class.

-	TRBJ1-1	few	TRBV11-2	TGTGCCAGCAGCTTAAGGGAGTGGGGGGCTGAAGCTTTCTTT	CASSLREWGAEAFF
-	TRBJ1-2	many	TRBV29-1	TGCAGCGTTGAAGATTGGGAAGAGGGGGAAGGCTACACCTTC	CSVEDWEEGEGYTF
TRBD2	TRBJ2-1	many	TRBV20-1	TGCAGTGCTAGAGCCCAGGGGAGCGGGAGGTACAATGAGCAGTTCTTC	CSARAQGSGRYNEQFF
-	TRBJ1-3	few	TRBV10-1	TGCGCCAGCAGTGCCGACAGAGGCTCTGGAAACACCATATATTTT	CASSADRGSGNTIYF
TRBD2	TRBJ2-1	-	TRBV5-1	TGCGCCAGCAGCTTGGAAATCGCGGGGGGGCCCAATGAGCAGTTCTTC	CASSLEIAGGPNEQFF
TRBD2	TRBJ2-2	many	TRBV27	TGTGCCAGCAGTGTGAACGGGGGGTGGGCCGGGGAGCTGTTTTTT	CASSVNGGWAGELFF
TRBD2	TRBJ2-2	-	TRBV28	TGTGCCAGCAGTTCCTCCGGGACTAGCGGGACTGGCGGGGAGCTGTTTTTT	CASSSSGTSGTGGELFF
-	TRBJ2-1	few	TRBV4-1	TGCGCCAGCAGCCGGACTGGAAATGAGCAGTTCTTC	CASSRTGNEQFF
-	TRBJ2-7	-	TRBV7-2	TGTGCCAGCAGCTTTCGAGGCGGGACCTACGAGCAGTACTTC	CASSFRGGTYEQYF
-	TRBJ2-3	few	TRBV7-9	TGTGCCAGCAGCTTAGCGATCCTGGTGGAAGATACGCAGTATTTT	CASSLAILVEDTQYF